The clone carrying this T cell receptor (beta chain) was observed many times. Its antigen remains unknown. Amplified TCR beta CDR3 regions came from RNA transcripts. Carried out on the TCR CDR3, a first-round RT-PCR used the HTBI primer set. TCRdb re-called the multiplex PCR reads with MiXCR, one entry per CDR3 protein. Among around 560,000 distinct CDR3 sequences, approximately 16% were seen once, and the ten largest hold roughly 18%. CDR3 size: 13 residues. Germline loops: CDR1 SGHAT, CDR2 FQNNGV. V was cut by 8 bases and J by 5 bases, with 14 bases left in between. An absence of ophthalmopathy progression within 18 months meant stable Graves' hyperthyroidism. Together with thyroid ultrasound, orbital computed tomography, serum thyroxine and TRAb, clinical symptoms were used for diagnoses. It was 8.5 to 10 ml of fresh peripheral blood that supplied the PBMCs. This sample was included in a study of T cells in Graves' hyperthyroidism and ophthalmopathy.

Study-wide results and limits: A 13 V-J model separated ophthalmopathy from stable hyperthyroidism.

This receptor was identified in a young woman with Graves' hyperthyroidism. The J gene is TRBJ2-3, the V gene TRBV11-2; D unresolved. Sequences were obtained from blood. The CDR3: CASLLRVLDTQYF. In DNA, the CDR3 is TGTGCCAGCCTTTTAAGGGTGTTAGATACGCAGTATTTT. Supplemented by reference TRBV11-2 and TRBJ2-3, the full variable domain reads EAGVAQSPRYKIIEKRQSVAFWCNPISGHATLYWYQQILGQGPKLLIQFQNNGVVDDSQLPKDRFSAERLKGVDSTLKIQPAKLEDSAVYLCASLLRVLDTQYFGPGTRLTVL.